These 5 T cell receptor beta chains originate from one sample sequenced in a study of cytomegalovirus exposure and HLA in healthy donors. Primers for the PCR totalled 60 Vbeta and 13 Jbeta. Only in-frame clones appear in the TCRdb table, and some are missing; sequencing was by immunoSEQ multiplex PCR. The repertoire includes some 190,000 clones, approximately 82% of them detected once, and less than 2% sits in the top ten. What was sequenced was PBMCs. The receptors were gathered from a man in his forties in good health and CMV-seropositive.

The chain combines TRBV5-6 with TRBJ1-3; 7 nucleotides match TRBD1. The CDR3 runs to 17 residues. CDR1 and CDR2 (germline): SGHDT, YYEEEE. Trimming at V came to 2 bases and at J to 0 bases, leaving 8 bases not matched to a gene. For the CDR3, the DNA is TGTGCCAGCAGCTTCCTCTCCTCAGGGGGCTCTGGAAACACCATATATTTT. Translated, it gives CASSFLSSGGSGNTIYF.

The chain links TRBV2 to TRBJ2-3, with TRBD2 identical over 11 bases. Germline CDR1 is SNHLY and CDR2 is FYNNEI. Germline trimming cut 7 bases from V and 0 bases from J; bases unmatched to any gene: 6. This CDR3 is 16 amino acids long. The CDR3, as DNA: TGTGCCAGCAAAACTAGCGGGAGACGGAGCACAGATACGCAGTATTTT. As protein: CASKTSGRRSTDTQYF.

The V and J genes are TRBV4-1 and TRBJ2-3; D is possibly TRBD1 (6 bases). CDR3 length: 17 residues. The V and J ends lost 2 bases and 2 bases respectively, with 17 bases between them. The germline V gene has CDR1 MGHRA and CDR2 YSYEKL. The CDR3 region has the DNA TGCGCCAGCAGCCAATCGGGATGGGGGCAGGCCACAGATACGCAGTATTTT. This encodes CASSQSGWGQATDTQYF.

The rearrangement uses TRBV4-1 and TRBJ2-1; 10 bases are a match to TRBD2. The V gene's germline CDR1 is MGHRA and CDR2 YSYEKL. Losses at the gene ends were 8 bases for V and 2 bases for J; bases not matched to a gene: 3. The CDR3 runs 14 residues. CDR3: CASGLAETYNEQFF. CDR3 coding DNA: TGCGCCAGCGGACTAGCGGAAACCTACAATGAGCAGTTCTTC.

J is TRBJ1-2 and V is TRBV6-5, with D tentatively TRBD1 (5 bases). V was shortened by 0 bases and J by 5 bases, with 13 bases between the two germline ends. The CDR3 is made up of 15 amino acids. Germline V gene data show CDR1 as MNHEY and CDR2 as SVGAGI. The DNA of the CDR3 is TGTGCCAGCAGTTACTCGGGTCAGGGATTATATGGCTACACCTTC. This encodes CASSYSGQGLYGYTF.